This is a list of T cell receptor beta chains from one sample in a study of blood T cells in healthy people across ages. MiXCR was run by TCRdb on the 5' RACE reads, yielding one entry per CDR3 protein. The data contain roughly 1 million distinct CDR3 sequences, less than 25% of them seen just once; the ten biggest clones take up 0.65% to 0.75%. These data were also filed under a second study, of T cells of mothers and their children.

Input material: blood. These receptors all come from a girl between 2 and 10 years old in good health. Both conserved end residues are part of each CDR3. A D gene is named only where the DNA matches it firmly. Size values are once, few and many counts, or a class for expanded clones, and some rows have none.

clone size: NA
D gene: NA
J gene: TRBJ2-3
V gene: TRBV15
CDR3 DNA: TGTGCCGCTAACGACCGGTCTAGCACAGATACGCAGTATTTT
CDR3 protein: CAANDRSSTDTQYF

clone size: few
D gene: NA
J gene: TRBJ2-4
V gene: TRBV12-3/TRBV12-4
CDR3 DNA: TGTGCCAGCAGTTTAACTAGCCTAAAGATTCAGTACTTC
CDR3 protein: CASSLTSLKIQYF

clone size: few
D gene: NA
J gene: TRBJ2-7
V gene: TRBV12-3/TRBV12-4
CDR3 DNA: TGTGCCAGCAGGCGGGCCGTAAGCAACGAGCAGTACTTC
CDR3 protein: CASRRAVSNEQYF

clone size: few
D gene: NA
J gene: TRBJ2-7
V gene: TRBV7-3
CDR3 DNA: TGTGCCAGCAGCTTAAATGAGGACAACGAGCAGTGCTTC
CDR3 protein: CASSLNEDNEQCF

clone size: few
D gene: TRBD2
J gene: TRBJ2-1
V gene: TRBV28
CDR3 DNA: TGTGCCAGCAGTTTTTCAGCGGGAGGGCCGAATGAGCAGTTCTTC
CDR3 protein: CASSFSAGGPNEQFF

clone size: NA
D gene: NA
J gene: TRBJ2-1
V gene: TRBV6-5
CDR3 DNA: TGTGCCAGCAGTCTAAGGGGAATTGAGCAGTTCTTC
CDR3 protein: CASSLRGIEQFF

clone size: NA
D gene: NA
J gene: TRBJ1-2
V gene: TRBV10-3
CDR3 DNA: TGTGCCATCAGTGATCCTCCCTCGGATGGGACCGCTAACTATGGCTACACCTTC
CDR3 protein: CAISDPPSDGTANYGYTF

clone size: few
D gene: TRBD2
J gene: TRBJ2-1
V gene: TRBV6-1
CDR3 DNA: TGTGCCAGCAGTGCTAGCGGGGGGGCATATGAGCAGTTCTTC
CDR3 protein: CASSASGGAYEQFF

clone size: NA
D gene: NA
J gene: TRBJ2-2
V gene: TRBV20-1
CDR3 DNA: TGCAGTGCCGCAAAGGAGGGGAACACCGGGGAGCTGTTTTTT
CDR3 protein: CSAAKEGNTGELFF

clone size: NA
D gene: TRBD1
J gene: TRBJ2-4
V gene: TRBV20-1
CDR3 DNA: TGCAGTGCTAGTATGGACAGGGGGAATAAAAACATTCAGTACTTC
CDR3 protein: CSASMDRGNKNIQYF

clone size: NA
D gene: TRBD2
J gene: TRBJ2-3
V gene: TRBV2
CDR3 DNA: TGTACCAGCAGTGAATCGGTAGCGGGGGGGACAGATACGCAGTATTTT
CDR3 protein: CTSSESVAGGTDTQYF

clone size: few
D gene: NA
J gene: TRBJ2-5
V gene: TRBV2
CDR3 DNA: TGTGCCAGCAGTGAAGGTTTGGGGTTTGGACAGTACTTC
CDR3 protein: CASSEGLGFGQYF

clone size: few
D gene: NA
J gene: TRBJ2-6
V gene: TRBV29-1
CDR3 DNA: TGCAGCGTTCTAGGGGACTCTGGGGCCAACGTCCTGACTTTC
CDR3 protein: CSVLGDSGANVLTF

clone size: NA
D gene: NA
J gene: TRBJ2-1
V gene: TRBV27
CDR3 DNA: TGTGCCAGCAGTTTAATCAAGGGGAATCAGAACAATGAGCAGTTCTTC
CDR3 protein: CASSLIKGNQNNEQFF

clone size: few
D gene: NA
J gene: TRBJ2-5
V gene: TRBV25-1
CDR3 DNA: TGTGCCAGCAGTGAATTCCCCAAGTACTTC
CDR3 protein: CASSEFPKYF

clone size: NA
D gene: NA
J gene: TRBJ2-2
V gene: TRBV19
CDR3 DNA: TGTGCCAGTAGTATCGATCGGGCCGCTCTCGGGGAGCTGTTTTTT
CDR3 protein: CASSIDRAALGELFF

clone size: NA
D gene: NA
J gene: TRBJ2-2
V gene: TRBV9
CDR3 DNA: TGTGCCAGCAGCGTAGAGGGCAGGAGGTCGGGGGAGCTGTTTTTT
CDR3 protein: CASSVEGRRSGELFF

clone size: many
D gene: NA
J gene: TRBJ1-2
V gene: TRBV29-1
CDR3 DNA: TGCAGCGTTGAAGGCCAGGACTATGGCTACACCTTC
CDR3 protein: CSVEGQDYGYTF

clone size: few
D gene: TRBD2
J gene: TRBJ2-5
V gene: TRBV20-1
CDR3 DNA: TGCAGTCCGGGGGGGGCTGCGGAGACCCAGTACTTC
CDR3 protein: CSPGGAAETQYF

clone size: NA
D gene: NA
J gene: TRBJ2-7
V gene: TRBV27
CDR3 DNA: TGTGCCAGCAGTTTAACACAGGGTTATGGCTACGAGCAGTACTTC
CDR3 protein: CASSLTQGYGYEQYF

clone size: few
D gene: NA
J gene: TRBJ2-3
V gene: TRBV27
CDR3 DNA: TGTGCCAGCCGGAGGGACGGCTACACAGATACGCAGTATTTT
CDR3 protein: CASRRDGYTDTQYF

clone size: few
D gene: NA
J gene: TRBJ1-1
V gene: TRBV29-1
CDR3 DNA: TGCAGCGTTGTTATTCTGAGGACAGACGTTGAAGCTTTCTTT
CDR3 protein: CSVVILRTDVEAFF

clone size: few
D gene: TRBD1
J gene: TRBJ1-4
V gene: TRBV7-9
CDR3 DNA: TGTGCCAGCAGCCGCGCGACAGGGAGCGATGAAAAACTGTTTTTT
CDR3 protein: CASSRATGSDEKLFF

clone size: NA
D gene: NA
J gene: TRBJ2-1
V gene: TRBV18
CDR3 DNA: TGTGCCAGCTCACCAAGCTCACGAGGGATCAATGAGCAGTTCTTC
CDR3 protein: CASSPSSRGINEQFF

clone size: once
D gene: NA
J gene: TRBJ1-1
V gene: TRBV7-9
CDR3 DNA: TGTGCCAGCAGCCGGACACCGAACACTGAAGCTTTCTTT
CDR3 protein: CASSRTPNTEAFF

clone size: few
D gene: TRBD2
J gene: TRBJ2-1
V gene: TRBV5-1
CDR3 DNA: TGCGCCAGCAGCCCAATAGCGGGGTTGTATGAGCAGTTCTTC
CDR3 protein: CASSPIAGLYEQFF

clone size: NA
D gene: NA
J gene: TRBJ2-7
V gene: TRBV20-1
CDR3 DNA: TGCAGTGCTAGAGTGCCGCGGGGTAACGAGCAGTACTTC
CDR3 protein: CSARVPRGNEQYF

clone size: NA
D gene: NA
J gene: TRBJ2-7
V gene: TRBV28
CDR3 DNA: TGTGCCAGCACCCTAAGGGCGGGACCCTACGAGCAGTACTTC
CDR3 protein: CASTLRAGPYEQYF

clone size: few
D gene: NA
J gene: TRBJ2-7
V gene: TRBV23-1
CDR3 DNA: TGCGCCAGCAGGGGAGACAGGTCCTACGAGCAGTACTTC
CDR3 protein: CASRGDRSYEQYF

clone size: NA
D gene: NA
J gene: TRBJ2-1
V gene: TRBV20-1
CDR3 DNA: TGCAGTGCTGTCCGACTAAACTACAATGAGCAGTTCTTC
CDR3 protein: CSAVRLNYNEQFF

clone size: NA
D gene: NA
J gene: TRBJ1-2
V gene: TRBV6-2/TRBV6-3
CDR3 DNA: TGTGCCAGCAGTTACTGGATAGCCTTTCACGACACCTTC
CDR3 protein: CASSYWIAFHDTF

clone size: NA
D gene: NA
J gene: TRBJ1-1
V gene: TRBV3-1
CDR3 DNA: TGTGCCAGCAGCCAAGGCAAGGTGGGGAACACTGAAGCTTTCTTT
CDR3 protein: CASSQGKVGNTEAFF

clone size: NA
D gene: NA
J gene: TRBJ2-7
V gene: TRBV29-1
CDR3 DNA: TGTAGCGGTTACCGGGGCTACGAGCAGTACTTC
CDR3 protein: CSGYRGYEQYF

clone size: few
D gene: TRBD2
J gene: TRBJ2-1
V gene: TRBV20-1
CDR3 DNA: TGCAGTGCTAGAGATCAAGCGGGGGTCTCCTACAATGAGCAGTTCTTC
CDR3 protein: CSARDQAGVSYNEQFF

clone size: many
D gene: NA
J gene: TRBJ2-3
V gene: TRBV7-8
CDR3 DNA: TGTGCCAGCGAACTGGCAGATACGCAGTATTTT
CDR3 protein: CASELADTQYF

clone size: many
D gene: NA
J gene: TRBJ2-3
V gene: TRBV3-1
CDR3 DNA: TGTGCCAGCAGCCAAGATCGGGGTGATTCAGATACGCAGTATTTT
CDR3 protein: CASSQDRGDSDTQYF

clone size: few
D gene: NA
J gene: TRBJ2-7
V gene: TRBV20-1
CDR3 DNA: TGCAGTGCTAGTGAGGAAAGGCACGAGCAGTACTTC
CDR3 protein: CSASEERHEQYF

clone size: NA
D gene: NA
J gene: TRBJ2-7
V gene: TRBV7-8
CDR3 DNA: TGTGCCAGCAGCTTAGCCACGGGGCTAGTGGTCTACGAGCAGTACTTC
CDR3 protein: CASSLATGLVVYEQYF

clone size: few
D gene: NA
J gene: TRBJ2-1
V gene: TRBV7-3
CDR3 DNA: TGTGCCAGCAGCTTCTCCGGGCTCTCCTACAATGAGCAGTTCTTC
CDR3 protein: CASSFSGLSYNEQFF

clone size: few
D gene: NA
J gene: TRBJ2-1
V gene: TRBV4-2
CDR3 DNA: TGTGCCAGCAGCCAAGGGCCTTTTAGCAGCTCCTACAATGAGCAGTTCTTC
CDR3 protein: CASSQGPFSSSYNEQFF

clone size: NA
D gene: TRBD1
J gene: TRBJ1-5
V gene: TRBV7-3
CDR3 DNA: TGTGCCAGCAGACGGGGACAGGGTTTCAATATGGGAAGCAATCAGCCCCAGCATTTT
CDR3 protein: CASRRGQGFNMGSNQPQHF

clone size: NA
D gene: NA
J gene: TRBJ2-3
V gene: TRBV12-3/TRBV12-4
CDR3 DNA: TGTGCCAGCAGGTTTTCTGGTGATACGCAGTATTTT
CDR3 protein: CASRFSGDTQYF

clone size: NA
D gene: NA
J gene: TRBJ1-4
V gene: TRBV11-2
CDR3 DNA: TGTGCCAGCAGCTTGCAGGGATACACTAATGAAAAACTGTTTTTT
CDR3 protein: CASSLQGYTNEKLFF

clone size: NA
D gene: NA
J gene: TRBJ1-5
V gene: TRBV29-1
CDR3 DNA: TGCAGCGTTGACGACGGGGATCAGCCCCAGCATTTT
CDR3 protein: CSVDDGDQPQHF

clone size: many
D gene: NA
J gene: TRBJ2-1
V gene: TRBV12-3/TRBV12-4
CDR3 DNA: TGTGCCAGCAGCTTAAAATATGAGCAGTTCTTC
CDR3 protein: CASSLKYEQFF